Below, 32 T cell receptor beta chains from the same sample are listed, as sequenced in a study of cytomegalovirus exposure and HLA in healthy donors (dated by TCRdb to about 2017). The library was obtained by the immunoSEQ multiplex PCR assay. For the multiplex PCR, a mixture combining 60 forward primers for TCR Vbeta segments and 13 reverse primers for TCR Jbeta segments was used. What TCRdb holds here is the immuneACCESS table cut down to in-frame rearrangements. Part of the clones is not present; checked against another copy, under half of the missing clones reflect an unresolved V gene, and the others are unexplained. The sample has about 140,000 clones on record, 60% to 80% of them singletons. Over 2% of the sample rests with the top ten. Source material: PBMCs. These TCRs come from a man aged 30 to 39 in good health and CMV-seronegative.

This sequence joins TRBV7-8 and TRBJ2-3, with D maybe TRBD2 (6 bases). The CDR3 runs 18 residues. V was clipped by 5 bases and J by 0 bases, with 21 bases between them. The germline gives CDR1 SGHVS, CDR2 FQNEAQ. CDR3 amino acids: CASSLHAREMLSTDTQYF. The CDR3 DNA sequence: TGTGCCAGCAGCCTTCACGCCCGGGAGATGCTTAGCACAGATACGCAGTATTTT.

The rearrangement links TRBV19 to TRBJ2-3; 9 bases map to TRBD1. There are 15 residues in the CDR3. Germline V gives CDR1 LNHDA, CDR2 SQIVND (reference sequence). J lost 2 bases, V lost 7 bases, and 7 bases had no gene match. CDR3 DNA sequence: TGTGCCAGTACAACCGGGACAGGGAACACAGATACGCAGTATTTT. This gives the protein CASTTGTGNTDTQYF. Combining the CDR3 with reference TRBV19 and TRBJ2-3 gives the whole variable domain DGGITQSPKYLFRKEGQNVTLSCEQNLNHDAMYWYRQDPGQGLRLIYYSQIVNDFQKGDIAEGYSVSREKKESFPLTVTSAQKNPTAFYLCASTTGTGNTDTQYFGPGTRLTVL.

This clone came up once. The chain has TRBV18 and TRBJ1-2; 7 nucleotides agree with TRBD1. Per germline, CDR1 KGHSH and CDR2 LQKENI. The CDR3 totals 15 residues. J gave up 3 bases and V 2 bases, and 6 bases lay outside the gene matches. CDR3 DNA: TGTGCCAGCTCACCAGAAGGCGACAGGGACTATGGCTACACCTTC. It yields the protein CASSPEGDRDYGYTF.

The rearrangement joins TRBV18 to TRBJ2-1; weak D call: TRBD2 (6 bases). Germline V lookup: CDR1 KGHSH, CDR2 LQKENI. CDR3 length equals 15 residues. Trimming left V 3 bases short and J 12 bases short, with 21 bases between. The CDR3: CASSPRDSPSIVQFF. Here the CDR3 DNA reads TGTGCCAGCTCACCTAGGGACTCCCCGTCGATCGTGCAGTTCTTC.

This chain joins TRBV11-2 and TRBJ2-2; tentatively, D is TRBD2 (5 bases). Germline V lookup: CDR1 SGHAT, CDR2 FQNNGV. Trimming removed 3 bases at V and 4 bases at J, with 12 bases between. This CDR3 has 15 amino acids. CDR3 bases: TGTGCCAGCAGCTTTAGAGGGTGGGGCACCGGGGAGCTGTTTTTT. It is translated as CASSFRGWGTGELFF.

CDR3 nucleotide sequence: TGTGCCATCAGTGAGTCCAGGCTTCATCCTGGAGCTTTCTTT. Its translation: CAISESRLHPGAFF. This chain connects TRBV10-3 to TRBJ1-1; D is unclear. The CDR3 is 14 amino acids. Looked up from germline, CDR1 is ENHRY and CDR2 is SYGVKD. The V end lost 0 bases, the J end lost 10 bases, and 15 bases lay between the germline ends.

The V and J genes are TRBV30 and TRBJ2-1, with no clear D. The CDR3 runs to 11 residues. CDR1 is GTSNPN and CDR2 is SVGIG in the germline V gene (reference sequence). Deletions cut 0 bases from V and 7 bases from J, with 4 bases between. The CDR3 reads CAWSVLNEQFF. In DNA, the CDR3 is TGTGCCTGGAGTGTACTGAATGAGCAGTTCTTC.

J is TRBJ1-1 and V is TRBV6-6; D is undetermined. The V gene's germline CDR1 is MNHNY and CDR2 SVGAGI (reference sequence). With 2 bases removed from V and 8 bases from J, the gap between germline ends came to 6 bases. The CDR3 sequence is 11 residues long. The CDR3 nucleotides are TGTGCCAGCAGTTACGAAGCAGAAGCTTTCTTT. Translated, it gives CASSYEAEAFF.

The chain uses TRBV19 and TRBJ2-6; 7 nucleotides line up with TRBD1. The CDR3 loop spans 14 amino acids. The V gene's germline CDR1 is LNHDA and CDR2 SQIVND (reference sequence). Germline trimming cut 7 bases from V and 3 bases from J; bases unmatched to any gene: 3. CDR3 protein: CASNRGFGANVLTF. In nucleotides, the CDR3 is TGTGCCAGTAACAGGGGTTTTGGGGCCAACGTCCTGACTTTC.

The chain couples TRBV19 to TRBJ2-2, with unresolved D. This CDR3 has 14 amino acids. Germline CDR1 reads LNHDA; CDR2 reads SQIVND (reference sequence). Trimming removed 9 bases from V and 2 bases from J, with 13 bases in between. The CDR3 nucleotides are TGTGCCAGCAAGCAAATCCGAAACACCGGGGAGCTGTTTTTT. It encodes CASKQIRNTGELFF.

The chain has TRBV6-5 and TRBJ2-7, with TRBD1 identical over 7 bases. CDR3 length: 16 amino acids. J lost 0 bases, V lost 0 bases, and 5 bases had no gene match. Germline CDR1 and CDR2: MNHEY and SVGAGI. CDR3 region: CASSYSLGGFSYEQYF. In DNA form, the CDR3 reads TGTGCCAGCAGTTACTCGTTAGGGGGCTTCTCCTACGAGCAGTACTTC.

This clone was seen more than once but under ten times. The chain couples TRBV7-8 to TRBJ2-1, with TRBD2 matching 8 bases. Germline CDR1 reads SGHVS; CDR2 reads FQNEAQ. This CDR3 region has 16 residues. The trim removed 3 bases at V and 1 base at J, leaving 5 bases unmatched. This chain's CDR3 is CASSLGGRLSYNEQFF. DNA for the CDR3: TGTGCCAGCAGCTTGGGCGGGAGGCTTTCCTACAATGAGCAGTTCTTC.

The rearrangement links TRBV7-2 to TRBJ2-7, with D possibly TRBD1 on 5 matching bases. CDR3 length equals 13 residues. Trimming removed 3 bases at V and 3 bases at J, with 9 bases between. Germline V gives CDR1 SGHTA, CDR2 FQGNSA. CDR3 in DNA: TGTGCCAGCAGCTTCGACAGAAACTACGAGCAGTACTTC. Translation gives CASSFDRNYEQYF.

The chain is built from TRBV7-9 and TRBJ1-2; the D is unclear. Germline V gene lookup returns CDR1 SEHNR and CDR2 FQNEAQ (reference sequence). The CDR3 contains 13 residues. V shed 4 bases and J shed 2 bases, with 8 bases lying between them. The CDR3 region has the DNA TGTGCCAGCAGCTCTCTGGAGAACTATGGCTACACCTTC. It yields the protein CASSSLENYGYTF.

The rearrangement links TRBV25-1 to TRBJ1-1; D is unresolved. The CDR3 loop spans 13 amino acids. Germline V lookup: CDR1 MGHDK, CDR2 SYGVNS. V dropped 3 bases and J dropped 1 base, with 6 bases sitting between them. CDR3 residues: CASSEPTNTEAFF. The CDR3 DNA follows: TGTGCCAGCAGTGAGCCTACGAACACTGAAGCTTTCTTT.

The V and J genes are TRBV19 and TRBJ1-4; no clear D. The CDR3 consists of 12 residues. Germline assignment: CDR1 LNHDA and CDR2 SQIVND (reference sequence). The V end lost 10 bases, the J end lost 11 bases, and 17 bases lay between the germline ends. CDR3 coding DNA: TGTGCCACCTCATACGGGGAAGTGAAACTGTTTTTT. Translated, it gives CATSYGEVKLFF. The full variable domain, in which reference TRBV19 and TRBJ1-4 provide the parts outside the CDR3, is DGGITQSPKYLFRKEGQNVTLSCEQNLNHDAMYWYRQDPGQGLRLIYYSQIVNDFQKGDIAEGYSVSREKKESFPLTVTSAQKNPTAFYLCATSYGEVKLFFGSGTQLSVL.

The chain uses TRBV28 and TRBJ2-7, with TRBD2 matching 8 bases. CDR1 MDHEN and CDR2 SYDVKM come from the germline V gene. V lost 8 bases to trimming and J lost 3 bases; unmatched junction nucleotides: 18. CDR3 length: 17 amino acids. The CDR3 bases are TGTGCCAGCGCGATATCACCCTCCGGGACTAGAAACTACGAGCAGTACTTC. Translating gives CASAISPSGTRNYEQYF.

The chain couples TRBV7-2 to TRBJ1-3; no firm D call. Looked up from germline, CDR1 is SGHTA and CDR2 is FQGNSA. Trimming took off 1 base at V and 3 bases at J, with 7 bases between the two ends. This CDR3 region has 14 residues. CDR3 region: CASSLVGSGNTIYF. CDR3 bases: TGTGCCAGCAGCTTAGTGGGGAGTGGAAACACCATATATTTT.

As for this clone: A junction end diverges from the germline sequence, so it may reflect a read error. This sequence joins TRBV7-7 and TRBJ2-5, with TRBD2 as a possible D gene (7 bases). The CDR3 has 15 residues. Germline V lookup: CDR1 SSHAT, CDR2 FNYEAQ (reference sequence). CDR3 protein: CASSSLGGGGETQYF. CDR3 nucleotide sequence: TGTGCTAGCAGCTCGCTGGGAGGGGGAGGCGAGACCCAGTACTTC.

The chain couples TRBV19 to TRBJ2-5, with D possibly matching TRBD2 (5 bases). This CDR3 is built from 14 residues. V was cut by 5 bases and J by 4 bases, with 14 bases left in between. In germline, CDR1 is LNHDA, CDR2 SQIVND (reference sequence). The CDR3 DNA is TGTGCCAGTAGTGGCAGAGCAGGAGGAGAGACCCAGTACTTC. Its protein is CASSGRAGGETQYF. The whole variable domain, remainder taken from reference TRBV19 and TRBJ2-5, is DGGITQSPKYLFRKEGQNVTLSCEQNLNHDAMYWYRQDPGQGLRLIYYSQIVNDFQKGDIAEGYSVSREKKESFPLTVTSAQKNPTAFYLCASSGRAGGETQYFGPGTRLLVL.

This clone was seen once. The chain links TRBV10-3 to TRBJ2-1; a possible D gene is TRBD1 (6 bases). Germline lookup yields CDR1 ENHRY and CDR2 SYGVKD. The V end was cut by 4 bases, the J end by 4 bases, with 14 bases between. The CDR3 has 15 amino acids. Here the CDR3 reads CAISVSARGYNEQFF. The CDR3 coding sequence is TGTGCCATCAGTGTGTCAGCGAGGGGGTACAATGAGCAGTTCTTC.

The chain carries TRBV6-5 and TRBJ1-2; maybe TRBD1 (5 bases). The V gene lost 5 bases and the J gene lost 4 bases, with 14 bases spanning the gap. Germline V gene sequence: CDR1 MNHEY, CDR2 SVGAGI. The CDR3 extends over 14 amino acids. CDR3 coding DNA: TGTGCCAGCAGTGAGATCGGGGGAGGCTATGGCTACACCTTC. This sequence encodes CASSEIGGGYGYTF.

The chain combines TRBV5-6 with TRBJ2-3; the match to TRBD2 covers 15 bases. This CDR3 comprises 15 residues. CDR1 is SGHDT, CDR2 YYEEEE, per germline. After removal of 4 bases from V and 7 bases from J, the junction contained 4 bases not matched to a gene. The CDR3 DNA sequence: TGTGCCAGCAGCGCGGGGACTAGCGGGGGGTATACGCAGTATTTT. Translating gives CASSAGTSGGYTQYF.

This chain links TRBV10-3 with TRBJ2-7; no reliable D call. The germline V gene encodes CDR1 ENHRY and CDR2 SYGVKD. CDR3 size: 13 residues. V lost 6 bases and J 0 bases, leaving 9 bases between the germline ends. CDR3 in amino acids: CAIREGGSYEQYF. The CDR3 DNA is TGTGCCATCAGGGAAGGCGGCTCCTACGAGCAGTACTTC.

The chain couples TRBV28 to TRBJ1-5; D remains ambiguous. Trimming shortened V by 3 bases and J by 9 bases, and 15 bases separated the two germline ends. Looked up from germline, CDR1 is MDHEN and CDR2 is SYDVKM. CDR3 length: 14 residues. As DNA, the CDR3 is TGTGCCAGCAGTTTCGGAGCACCGGCGGGGCCCCAGCATTTT. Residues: CASSFGAPAGPQHF.

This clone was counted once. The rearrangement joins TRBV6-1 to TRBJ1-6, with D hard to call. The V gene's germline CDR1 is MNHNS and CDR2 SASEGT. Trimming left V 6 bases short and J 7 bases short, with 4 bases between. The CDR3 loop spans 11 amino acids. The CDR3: CASRENSPLHF. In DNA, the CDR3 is TGTGCCAGCAGAGAGAATTCACCCCTCCACTTT.

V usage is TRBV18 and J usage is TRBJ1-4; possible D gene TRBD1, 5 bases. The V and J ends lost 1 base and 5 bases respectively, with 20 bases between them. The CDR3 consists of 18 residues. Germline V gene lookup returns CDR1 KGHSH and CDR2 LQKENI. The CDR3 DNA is TGTGCCAGCTCACCACGCCGGCGACAGACAGACCGGAATGAAAAACTGTTTTTT. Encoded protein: CASSPRRRQTDRNEKLFF.

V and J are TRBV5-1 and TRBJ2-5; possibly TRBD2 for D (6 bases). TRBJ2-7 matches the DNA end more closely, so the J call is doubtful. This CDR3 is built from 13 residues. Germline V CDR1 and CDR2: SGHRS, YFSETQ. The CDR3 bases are TGCGCCAGCAGCGCCACTGGGGGGTACGAGCAGTACTTC. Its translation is CASSATGGYEQYF.

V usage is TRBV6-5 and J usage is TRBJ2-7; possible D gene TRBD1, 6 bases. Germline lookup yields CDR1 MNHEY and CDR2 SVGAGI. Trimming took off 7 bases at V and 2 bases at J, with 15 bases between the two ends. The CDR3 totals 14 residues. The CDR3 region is CASNGVEGAYEQYF. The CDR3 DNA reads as TGTGCCAGCAATGGAGTTGAGGGGGCCTACGAGCAGTACTTC.

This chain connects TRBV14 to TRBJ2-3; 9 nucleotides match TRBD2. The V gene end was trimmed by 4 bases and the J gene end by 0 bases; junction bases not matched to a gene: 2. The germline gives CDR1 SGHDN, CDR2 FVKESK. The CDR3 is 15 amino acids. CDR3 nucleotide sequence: TGTGCCAGCAGCCCGACTAGCGGTAGCACAGATACGCAGTATTTT. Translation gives CASSPTSGSTDTQYF.

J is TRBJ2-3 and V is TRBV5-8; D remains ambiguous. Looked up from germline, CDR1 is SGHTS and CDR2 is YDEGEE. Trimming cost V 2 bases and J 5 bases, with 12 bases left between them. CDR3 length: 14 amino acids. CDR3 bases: TGTGCCAGCAGCTTTAGCCCGACGGGAGATACGCAGTATTTT. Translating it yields CASSFSPTGDTQYF.

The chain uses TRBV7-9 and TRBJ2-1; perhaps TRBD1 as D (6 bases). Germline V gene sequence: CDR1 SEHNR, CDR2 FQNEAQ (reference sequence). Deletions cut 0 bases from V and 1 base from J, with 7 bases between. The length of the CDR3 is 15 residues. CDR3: CASSLATGSYNEQFF. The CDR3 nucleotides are TGTGCCAGCAGCTTAGCGACAGGTTCCTACAATGAGCAGTTCTTC.